These 25 T cell receptor beta chains originate from one sample sequenced in a study of blood T cell repertoires in COVID-19. The protocol was immunoSEQ multiplex PCR, while the TCRdb copy is restricted to in-frame clones and leaves out a portion. The top ten hold roughly 9.6% of the sample, which has tens of thousands of clones, 85% to 90% seen once. Source material: peripheral blood. These receptors all stem from a man aged 80 or over with acute or convalescent COVID-19.

The chain couples TRBV28 to TRBJ1-5; D is ambiguous. V was cut by 3 bases and J by 7 bases, with 19 bases left in between. The CDR3 sequence is 16 residues long. Germline V gives CDR1 MDHEN, CDR2 SYDVKM. The DNA for the CDR3 is TGTGCCAGCAGTTTTCCTACGACAAGTTTAGGACAGCCCCAGCATTTT. As protein: CASSFPTTSLGQPQHF.

J is TRBJ2-7 and V is TRBV6-5, with TRBD1 as a possible D gene (7 bases). Germline CDR1 and CDR2: MNHEY and SVGAGI. CDR3 length: 14 amino acids. The V end was cut by 7 bases, the J end by 2 bases, with 15 bases between. CDR3 in DNA: TGTGCCAGCAAAAAGGACAGGACTACCTACGAGCAGTACTTC. This gives the protein CASKKDRTTYEQYF.

The J gene is TRBJ1-2, the V gene TRBV7-3; D ambiguous. Trimming cost V 1 base and J 8 bases, with 14 bases left between them. Germline values: CDR1 SGHTA, CDR2 FQGTGA. This CDR3 spans 14 amino acids. The CDR3 nucleotides read TGTGCCAGCAGCTTAAACGCAGACTTCGCGGGCTACACCTTC. As protein: CASSLNADFAGYTF.

This rearrangement joins TRBV27 to TRBJ1-1; weak D call: TRBD1 (5 bases). The V gene's germline CDR1 is MNHEY and CDR2 SMNVEV (reference sequence). The CDR3 is 13 residues long. V was trimmed by 2 bases and J by 5 bases, leaving 9 bases between them. CDR3 region: CASSLQGRTEAFF. CDR3 DNA: TGTGCCAGCAGTTTACAGGGTAGGACTGAAGCTTTCTTT.

This clone has a single count. The chain couples TRBV24-1 to TRBJ2-3, with 9 bases fitting TRBD2. V was clipped by 2 bases and J by 6 bases; unmatched bases: 5. CDR3 length: 15 residues. Germline lookup yields CDR1 KGHDR and CDR2 SFDVKD. The CDR3 sequence: CATSDSAGGRDTQYF. CDR3 DNA sequence: TGTGCCACCAGTGATTCTGCGGGAGGGAGGGATACGCAGTATTTT.

The V call is TRBV5-1, the J call TRBJ2-2; TRBD2 matches 14 bases. The CDR3 length is 16 residues. CDR1 is SGHRS and CDR2 is YFSETQ in the germline V gene. Germline trimming cut 3 bases from V and 7 bases from J; bases unmatched to any gene: 5. This chain's CDR3 is CASSSGLAGAGGELFF. DNA for the CDR3: TGCGCCAGCAGCTCGGGACTAGCGGGAGCGGGCGGGGAGCTGTTTTTT.

The gene calls are TRBV6-5 and TRBJ1-3; tentative D call: TRBD1 (5 bases). This CDR3 is built from 15 residues. The germline CDR1 and CDR2 sequences are MNHEY and SVGAGI. Trimming removed 6 bases at V and 0 bases at J, with 12 bases between. The DNA for the CDR3 is TGTGCCAGCAGCTCCGGGGGGGTCTCTGGAAACACCATATATTTT. It specifies CASSSGGVSGNTIYF.

This chain joins TRBV7-9 and TRBJ2-1, with D hard to call. This CDR3 contains 13 residues. Germline V gives CDR1 SEHNR, CDR2 FQNEAQ (reference sequence). Trimming left V 0 bases short and J 7 bases short, with 7 bases between. For the CDR3, the DNA is TGTGCCAGCAGCTTAGCGCCCGGTAATGAGCAGTTCTTC. Translated, it gives CASSLAPGNEQFF.

This clone was recorded once. The CDR3 loop is CASSGQGIVAEAFF. For the CDR3, the DNA is TGTGCCAGCAGCGGACAGGGGATTGTGGCTGAAGCTTTCTTT. The chain couples TRBV3-1 (or the pseudogene TRBV3-2) to TRBJ1-1, with 9 positions matching TRBD1. J gave up 6 bases and V 5 bases, and 7 bases lay outside the gene matches. CDR1 is LGHDT and CDR2 is YNNKEL in the germline V gene (reference sequence). The CDR3 is made up of 14 amino acids.

The CDR3: CASSPRRGAGEQETQYF. CDR3 nucleotides: TGTGCCAGCAGCCCCCGGCGGGGAGCGGGAGAACAGGAGACCCAGTACTTC. The chain is built from TRBV11-2 and TRBJ2-5; 8 nucleotides line up with TRBD2. The V gene's germline CDR1 is SGHAT and CDR2 FQNNGV. V shed 5 bases and J 5 bases; nucleotides not matched to a gene: 16. There are 17 residues in the CDR3.

The rearrangement joins TRBV7-2 to TRBJ2-5, with 9 bases matching TRBD2. CDR1 and CDR2 (germline): SGHTA, FQGNSA. V lost 3 bases to trimming and J lost 1 base; unmatched junction nucleotides: 3. The CDR3 sequence is 15 residues long. The CDR3 bases are TGTGCCAGCAGCTTGCTAGCGGGGATCCAAGAGACCCAGTACTTC. It specifies CASSLLAGIQETQYF.

This clone was observed at least ten times. Sequence at one end of the junction differs from germline and may be a read error. CDR3 region: CASSSGQGVYNEQFF. CDR3 coding DNA: TGTGCTAGCAGCTCGGGACAGGGGGTCTACAATGAGCAGTTCTTC. The chain carries TRBV7-7 and TRBJ2-1, with TRBD1 identical over 11 bases. Germline CDR1 is SSHAT and CDR2 is FNYEAQ (reference sequence). The CDR3 totals 15 residues.

The chain has TRBV1 and TRBJ1-1; no DNA check was done on the table's D call, TRBD1. TRBV1 is described as a pseudogene. The CDR3 spans 11 residues. CDR3 sequence: CTSTCPGQAFF. Written as DNA, the CDR3 is TGCACCAGCACGTGCCCAGGCCAAGCTTTCTTT.

Concerning this clone: Other DNA sequences within the sample encode an identical CDR3. The J gene is TRBJ1-1, the V gene TRBV6-2 or TRBV6-3; D gene ambiguous. The V end was cut by 5 bases, the J end by 2 bases, with 9 bases between. CDR1 MNHEY and CDR2 SVGEGT come from the germline V gene. The CDR3 loop spans 13 amino acids. CDR3 residues: CASSREENTEAFF. CDR3 in DNA: TGTGCCAGCAGTCGGGAGGAAAACACTGAAGCTTTCTTT.

V gene TRBV21-1 combines with J gene TRBJ1-2. TRBV21-1 counts as a pseudogene. This CDR3 contains 12 residues. Written as DNA, the CDR3 is TGTGCCAGTCTGCGGGCTATTCGGGGCTACACCTTC. Its protein is CASLRAIRGYTF.

The chain employs TRBV5-1 and TRBJ1-1; 7 bases map to TRBD1. CDR1 and CDR2 (germline): SGHRS, YFSETQ. CDR3 length equals 15 residues. J gave up 4 bases and V 0 bases, and 6 bases lay outside the gene matches. CDR3 sequence reads: CASSLAPGGSTEAFF. The CDR3 coding sequence is TGCGCCAGCAGCTTGGCCCCAGGGGGGAGCACTGAAGCTTTCTTT.

The chain links TRBV2 to TRBJ2-3, with TRBD2 identical over 10 bases. The germline gives CDR1 SNHLY, CDR2 FYNNEI. This CDR3 has 18 amino acids. The trim removed 5 bases at V and 0 bases at J, leaving 11 bases unmatched. The DNA of the CDR3 is TGTGCCAGCAGTACGGGACTAGCGATTTACCGTAGCACAGATACGCAGTATTTT. Its translation is CASSTGLAIYRSTDTQYF.

The chain combines TRBV7-8 with TRBJ1-5; possibly TRBD1 for D (5 bases). This CDR3 has 13 amino acids. Germline V lookup: CDR1 SGHVS, CDR2 FQNEAQ. The ends were cut back, 5 bases at V and 9 bases at J, with 14 bases in the middle. The CDR3 coding sequence is TGTGCCAGCAGCCGTCGGGGGGTCTGGCCCCAGCATTTT. Encoded protein: CASSRRGVWPQHF.

The chain is built from TRBV6-5 and TRBJ2-1, with a weak D call TRBD2 (7 bases). The CDR3 totals 15 residues. The germline V gene has CDR1 MNHEY and CDR2 SVGAGI. V was trimmed by 7 bases and J by 5 bases, leaving 18 bases between them. Here the CDR3 DNA reads TGTGCCAGCAATGGAGGGGGGGCCTCTAACAATGAGCAGTTCTTC. Translated, it gives CASNGGGASNNEQFF.

The chain combines TRBV30 with TRBJ1-5; D is unresolved. Germline assignment: CDR1 GTSNPN and CDR2 SVGIG (reference sequence). Trimming stripped 3 bases from V and 2 bases from J, with 8 bases between. This CDR3 has 13 amino acids. The CDR3 sequence: CAWRGRGNQPQHF. Written as DNA, the CDR3 is TGTGCCTGGAGAGGTCGGGGCAATCAGCCCCAGCATTTT.

The rearrangement uses TRBV28 and TRBJ1-5; perhaps TRBD1 as D (6 bases). V shed 6 bases and J shed 1 base, with 16 bases lying between them. The CDR3 contains 16 residues. Germline lookup yields CDR1 MDHEN and CDR2 SYDVKM. CDR3 nucleotide sequence: TGTGCCAGCAGCCTCGGGGGGCTTGTGAGCAATCAGCCCCAGCATTTT. This translates into CASSLGGLVSNQPQHF. The whole variable domain, filled in from reference TRBV28 and TRBJ1-5, reads DVKVTQSSRYLVKRTGEKVFLECVQDMDHENMFWYRQDPGLGLRLIYFSYDVKMKEKGDIPEGYSVSREKKERFSLILESASTNQTSMYLCASSLGGLVSNQPQHFGDGTRLSIL.

This clone appeared once. The CDR3: CASSWGLAGAADTQYF. CDR3 DNA: TGTGCCAGCAGCTGGGGACTAGCGGGGGCAGCAGATACGCAGTATTTT. The J gene is TRBJ2-3, the V gene TRBV5-4; 14 bases line up with TRBD2. The V segment lost 3 bases and the J segment 4 bases; nucleotides outside the gene matches: 4. This CDR3 has 16 residues. The V gene's germline CDR1 is SGHNT and CDR2 YYREEE (reference sequence).

The V call is TRBV3-1 (or the pseudogene TRBV3-2), the J call TRBJ1-1, with 8 bases lining up with TRBD1. Germline trimming cut 2 bases from V and 3 bases from J; bases unmatched to any gene: 8. The CDR3 is 16 amino acids. The germline V gene encodes CDR1 LGHDT and CDR2 YNNKEL (reference sequence). The CDR3 sequence: CASSQQGALGDTEAFF. The CDR3 DNA sequence: TGTGCCAGCAGCCAACAGGGGGCGCTTGGGGACACTGAAGCTTTCTTT.

With respect to this clone: The same CDR3 also results from other DNA sequences found in this sample. The V and J genes are TRBV2 and TRBJ1-1; 8 nucleotides agree with TRBD1. The CDR3 runs 13 residues. Germline V lookup: CDR1 SNHLY, CDR2 FYNNEI. V trimming: 4 bases; J trimming: 3 bases; junction bases outside the gene matches: 1. In DNA form, the CDR3 reads TGTGCCAGCAGTGGACAGGGGTACACTGAAGCTTTCTTT. The encoded protein is CASSGQGYTEAFF.

The rearrangement links TRBV4-1 to TRBJ1-5; D might be TRBD1 (6 bases). The V end was cut by 0 bases, the J end by 1 base, with 16 bases between. The CDR3 extends over 18 amino acids. CDR1 and CDR2 (germline): MGHRA, YSYEKL. The CDR3, as DNA: TGCGCCAGCAGCCAAGAACCCCCCGACAGGCCCAGCAATCAGCCCCAGCATTTT. This codes for CASSQEPPDRPSNQPQHF.